This T cell receptor beta chain was found in a study of preoperative IRX-2 immunotherapy in early breast cancer. Treatment defined: preoperative locoregional IRX-2 cytokine immunotherapy. Samples came from a phase Ib trial of preoperative locoregional IRX-2 cytokine immunotherapy. The CDR3 contains 14 residues. The V end lost 4 bases, the J end lost 2 bases, and 10 bases lay between the germline ends. Data came from immunoSEQ multiplex PCR; TCRdb stores just in-frame clones and leaves some out. The table records approximately 96,000 clones, about nine tenths of them present only once. The genes are TRBV7-1 and TRBJ2-3; a possible D gene is TRBD1 (6 bases). TRBV7-1 is recorded as an ORF, its role being uncertain. This sequence was found in a human donor with breast cancer. The sample was tumor tissue, taken after IRX-2 immunotherapy. The CDR3 sequence is CASSLDRITDTQYF. CDR3 in DNA: TGTGCCAGCAGCTTGGACAGAATCACAGATACGCAGTATTTT.